These 27 T cell receptor beta chains share one sample of origin, sequenced in a study of T cell changes during pregnancy in multiple sclerosis. The protocol was immunoSEQ multiplex PCR, while the TCRdb copy is restricted to in-frame clones and leaves out a portion. The table includes tens of thousands of clones, roughly nine tenths detected once. Sequencing used peripheral blood, obtained in the second trimester of pregnancy. The source is a female donor with multiple sclerosis, enrolled in a pregnancy study.

In nucleotides, the CDR3 is TGCGCCAGCAGCCAAGAGGCCCAGGGTACTTTCGAGCAGTACTTC. This codes for CASSQEAQGTFEQYF. The chain has TRBV4-1 and TRBJ2-7, with TRBD1 as a possible D gene (5 bases). The CDR3 is made up of 15 amino acids. The V end was cut by 0 bases, the J end by 6 bases, with 15 bases between. From germline, CDR1 is MGHRA and CDR2 YSYEKL.

The chain employs TRBV27 and TRBJ2-2, with TRBD1 matching over 9 bases. The CDR3 is 15 residues long. V was clipped by 4 bases and J by 6 bases; unmatched bases: 6. Germline V lookup: CDR1 MNHEY, CDR2 SMNVEV (reference sequence). The CDR3 protein is CASSWRQGGPGELFF. The DNA of the CDR3 is TGTGCCAGCAGTTGGAGACAGGGGGGCCCCGGGGAGCTGTTTTTT.

The chain couples TRBV15 to TRBJ1-2; D remains unclear. The V end was cut by 4 bases, the J end by 0 bases, with 6 bases between. Germline CDR1 LNHNV, CDR2 YYDKDF (reference sequence). CDR3 size: 13 residues. CDR3 coding DNA: TGTGCCACCAGCACCGGGACTAACTATGGCTACACCTTC. Amino acids: CATSTGTNYGYTF.

The CDR3 region is CASRFGTGAPYEQYF. In DNA, the CDR3 is TGTGCCAGCAGGTTTGGGACAGGAGCCCCCTACGAGCAGTACTTC. This chain uses TRBV6-1 with TRBJ2-7; TRBD1 matches 8 bases. With 6 bases clipped from V and 2 bases from J, the junction kept 9 bases outside the gene matches. CDR1 is MNHNS, CDR2 SASEGT, per germline. The CDR3 contains 15 residues.

This CDR3 reads CASSQELRGGQDTQYF. The CDR3 DNA reads TGTGCCAGCAGCCAAGAGTTGCGGGGGGGCCAAGATACGCAGTATTTT. This sequence joins TRBV4-2 and TRBJ2-3; 9 nucleotides align to TRBD2. CDR1 and CDR2 from the germline V gene are LGHNA and YNFKEQ. CDR3 length: 16 residues. V was clipped by 0 bases and J by 5 bases; unmatched bases: 6.

This chain joins TRBV19 and TRBJ1-1; TRBD1 matches at 11 bases. Trimming cost V 6 bases and J 6 bases; bases outside gene matches: 6. Germline CDR1 reads LNHDA; CDR2 reads SQIVND (reference sequence). This CDR3 is 14 amino acids long. CDR3 amino acids: CASSPRTGGSEAFF. For the CDR3, the DNA is TGTGCCAGTAGCCCCAGGACAGGGGGCTCTGAAGCTTTCTTT.

This rearrangement joins TRBV6-5 to TRBJ1-2; D ambiguous. There are 14 residues in the CDR3. V was clipped by 2 bases and J by 7 bases, with 14 bases between them. In germline, CDR1 is MNHEY, CDR2 SVGAGI. The CDR3, as DNA: TGTGCCAGCAGTTACGCCCGGGATGCGAGTGGCTACACCTTC. It encodes CASSYARDASGYTF.

The V gene is TRBV6-5, the J gene TRBJ1-1; D is ambiguous. V lost 6 bases to trimming and J lost 8 bases, with 13 bases between them. Germline CDR1 and CDR2: MNHEY and SVGAGI. This CDR3 spans 12 amino acids. CDR3 nucleotides: TGTGCCAGCAGAACCCCACAGAAAGAAGCTTTCTTT. Translated, it gives CASRTPQKEAFF.

The chain combines TRBV7-9 with TRBJ1-1; no clear D gene. The CDR3 extends over 16 amino acids. Germline lookup yields CDR1 SEHNR and CDR2 FQNEAQ (reference sequence). V was cut by 4 bases and J by 1 base, with 16 bases left in between. CDR3 sequence reads: CASSSKGEGANTEAFF. CDR3 coding DNA: TGTGCCAGCAGCTCCAAGGGAGAAGGAGCGAACACTGAAGCTTTCTTT.

This clone was counted a single time. J is TRBJ1-1 and V is TRBV29-1; 8 nucleotides align to TRBD1. The CDR3 spans 13 residues. CDR1 and CDR2 (germline): SQVTM, ANQGSEA. After removal of 8 bases from V and 4 bases from J, the junction contained 9 bases not matched to a gene. Written as DNA, the CDR3 is TGCAGCCTTACCGGACAGGGACTCACTGAAGCTTTCTTT. As protein: CSLTGQGLTEAFF.

The V gene is TRBV30, the J gene TRBJ1-5; no clear D gene. V lost 0 bases and J lost 4, with 10 bases in between. CDR1 is GTSNPN and CDR2 is SVGIG in the germline V gene (reference sequence). The CDR3 length is 14 residues. The CDR3 sequence: CAWSVGRENQPQHF. As DNA, the CDR3 is TGTGCCTGGAGTGTAGGTCGGGAGAATCAGCCCCAGCATTTT.

This clone was seen a single time. The genes are TRBV21-1 and TRBJ1-5; TRBD1, as called in the table, went unchecked against the DNA. TRBV21-1 counts as a pseudogene. This CDR3 has 20 amino acids. The DNA of the CDR3 is TGTGCCAGCAGCAAAACCCCGGTGCAGGGCATCCATGGTCTTCATCAGCCCCAGCATTTT. Its translation is CASSKTPVQGIHGLHQPQHF.

The chain combines TRBV12-5 with TRBJ1-5, with D tentatively TRBD1 (6 bases). The CDR3 extends over 16 amino acids. Trimming stripped 3 bases from V and 0 bases from J, with 12 bases between. Germline CDR1 LGHNT, CDR2 FRNRAP. CDR3 sequence: CASGLPGDYSNQPQHF. CDR3 in DNA: TGTGCTAGTGGTTTACCAGGGGATTATAGCAATCAGCCCCAGCATTTT.

This chain links TRBV7-2 with TRBJ1-1, with D possibly TRBD1 on 6 matching bases. V was cut by 0 bases and J by 1 base, with 6 bases left in between. This CDR3 is 14 amino acids long. CDR1 and CDR2 (germline): SGHTA, FQGNSA. The CDR3 is CASSLAGQNTEAFF. The CDR3 DNA sequence: TGTGCCAGCAGCTTAGCGGGACAGAACACTGAAGCTTTCTTT. Complete variable domain (other parts from reference TRBV7-2 and TRBJ1-1): GAGVSQSPSNKVTEKGKDVELRCDPISGHTALYWYRQSLGQGLEFLIYFQGNSAPDKSGLPSDRFSAERTGGSVSTLTIQRTQQEDSAVYLCASSLAGQNTEAFFGQGTRLTVV.

The genes are TRBV4-3 and TRBJ2-1; 7 nucleotides align to TRBD2. This CDR3 has 16 residues. Germline CDR1 reads LGHNA; CDR2 reads YSLEER. Unmatched junction bases numbered 6, after V lost 0 bases and J lost 4 bases. The CDR3 protein is CASSQDRLADYNEQFF. CDR3 DNA sequence: TGCGCCAGCAGCCAAGATAGACTAGCAGATTACAATGAGCAGTTCTTC.

CDR3 in DNA: TGCGCCAGCAGCCCATTCCCTAGCGGGGGGGCTTACGAGCAGTACTTC. Its protein is CASSPFPSGGAYEQYF. V is TRBV5-1 and J is TRBJ2-7; TRBD2 matches at 12 bases. The V gene's germline CDR1 is SGHRS and CDR2 YFSETQ. The CDR3 has 16 residues. V was clipped by 4 bases and J by 4 bases; unmatched bases: 9.

For this clone: The same CDR3 also results from other DNA sequences found in this sample. This rearrangement joins TRBV6-4 to TRBJ1-6; 8 bases align to TRBD1. Germline assignment: CDR1 MRHNA and CDR2 SNTAGT. This CDR3 is 14 amino acids long. V was clipped by 0 bases and J by 10 bases; unmatched bases: 2. The CDR3 protein is CASSDSPGGSPLHF. The CDR3 DNA reads TGTGCCAGCAGTGACTCGCCAGGGGGCTCACCCCTCCACTTT.

The chain couples TRBV4-1 to TRBJ2-5; weak D call: TRBD1 (5 bases). The last part of the DNA fits TRBJ2-7 better; the J call may be wrong. This CDR3 contains 17 residues. Germline V CDR1 and CDR2: MGHRA, YSYEKL. The CDR3 spells CASSQDRATEKINEQYF. DNA of the CDR3: TGCGCCAGCAGCCAAGATCGGGCGACAGAGAAGATCAACGAGCAGTACTTC.

The count of this clone is one. DNA for the CDR3: TGTGCCAGCAGTTTAGACAGGGGGTACGGCTACACCTTC. Translated, it gives CASSLDRGYGYTF. V usage is TRBV27 and J usage is TRBJ1-2, with TRBD1 matching over 9 bases. V trimming: 2 bases; J trimming: 8 bases; junction bases outside the gene matches: 3. CDR1 MNHEY and CDR2 SMNVEV come from the germline V gene (reference sequence). This CDR3 spans 13 amino acids.

The CDR3 DNA is TGTGCCACCCGGGATTCTAACTATGGCTACACCTTC. This sequence encodes CATRDSNYGYTF. This chain uses TRBV6-1 with TRBJ1-2; D is ambiguous. The CDR3 loop spans 12 amino acids. The V end was cut by 10 bases, the J end by 0 bases, with 9 bases between. CDR1 and CDR2 from the germline V gene are MNHNS and SASEGT.

V usage is TRBV9 and J usage is TRBJ2-3, with D possibly TRBD2 on 7 matching bases. This CDR3 has 16 amino acids. V was pared by 0 bases and J by 4 bases, with 15 bases between. Germline V gives CDR1 SGDLS, CDR2 YYNGEE. CDR3 sequence reads: CASSVDGGGLADTQYF. The CDR3 region has the DNA TGTGCCAGCAGCGTAGATGGGGGGGGCCTAGCAGATACGCAGTATTTT.

The chain has TRBV6-5 and TRBJ2-7; 8 bases fit TRBD2. V trimming: 6 bases; J trimming: 3 bases; junction bases outside the gene matches: 7. CDR1 and CDR2 (germline): MNHEY, SVGAGI. The CDR3 contains 14 residues. The CDR3 sequence is CASRRLATGYEQYF. The CDR3 nucleotides are TGTGCCAGCAGGAGACTAGCGACAGGCTACGAGCAGTACTTC.

The rearrangement joins TRBV2 to TRBJ2-5; a possible D gene is TRBD2 (5 bases). Looked up from germline, CDR1 is SNHLY and CDR2 is FYNNEI. Trimming took off 3 bases at V and 2 bases at J, with 10 bases between the two ends. This CDR3 has 14 amino acids. The CDR3 DNA reads as TGTGCCAGCAGTGAGCTGCCGGGGCAAGAGACCCAGTACTTC. Its protein product is CASSELPGQETQYF. Together with reference TRBV2 and TRBJ2-5, the CDR3 gives the full variable domain: EPEVTQTPSHQVTQMGQEVILRCVPISNHLYFYWYRQILGQKVEFLVSFYNNEISEKSEIFDDQFSVERPDGSNFTLKIRSTKLEDSAMYFCASSELPGQETQYFGPGTRLLVL.

The CDR3 DNA sequence: TGTGCCAGTAGTATCTTACGGGACTCCTCCACCGGGGAGCTGTTTTTT. This encodes CASSILRDSSTGELFF. V usage is TRBV19 and J usage is TRBJ2-2; D is perhaps TRBD2 (6 bases). V lost 3 bases, J lost 4 bases, and 15 bases lay in between. Germline V lookup: CDR1 LNHDA, CDR2 SQIVND (reference sequence). This CDR3 is built from 16 residues.

This rearrangement joins TRBV7-9 to TRBJ1-1, with a possible D match to TRBD1 (5 bases). The V gene's germline CDR1 is SEHNR and CDR2 FQNEAQ (reference sequence). CDR3 length: 14 residues. V lost 7 bases to trimming and J lost 1 base, with 13 bases between them. CDR3 nucleotides: TGTGCCAGCACCGCAGGGCCCGGGAACACTGAAGCTTTCTTT. This translates into CASTAGPGNTEAFF.

The chain joins TRBV2 to TRBJ1-5; the D gene is possibly TRBD1 (6 bases). The CDR3 extends over 15 amino acids. CDR1 is SNHLY and CDR2 is FYNNEI in the germline V gene. The V end lost 7 bases, the J end lost 7 bases, and 20 bases lay between the germline ends. CDR3 in amino acids: CASTLNGGGRQPQHF. CDR3 nucleotide sequence: TGTGCCAGCACCTTGAATGGGGGCGGGCGGCAGCCCCAGCATTTT.

This sequence joins TRBV7-9 and TRBJ1-2; possibly TRBD1 for D (6 bases). CDR3 length: 16 residues. V gave up 5 bases and J gave up 4 bases, with 20 bases separating them. Germline CDR1 and CDR2: SEHNR and FQNEAQ (reference sequence). The CDR3 spells CASSLSGGRTTYGYTF. CDR3 nucleotides: TGTGCCAGCAGCCTCTCCGGGGGGCGTACGACCTATGGCTACACCTTC. Full variable domain (rest looked up from reference TRBV7-9 and TRBJ1-2): DTGVSQNPRHKITKRGQNVTFRCDPISEHNRLYWYRQTLGQGPEFLTYFQNEAQLEKSRLLSDRFSAERPKGSFSTLEIQRTEQGDSAMYLCASSLSGGRTTYGYTFGSGTRLTVV.